This paragraph covers one T cell receptor (beta chain) sequence. As yet, its antigen is unknown. The data were obtained in a study of radiotherapy plus CTLA-4 blockade in lung cancer. Overall study findings and caveats: Interferon-beta and early blood T cell clone dynamics reportedly predicted response best. Among blood TCR repertoires after radiotherapy plus ipilimumab, tumor-derived clones expanded.

With ipilimumab providing CTLA-4 blockade, focal radiation was administered to patients who had chemo-refractory metastatic non-small-cell lung cancer. Germline CDR1 LNHDA, CDR2 SQIVND (reference sequence). The CDR3 covers 12 residues. The ends lost 8 bases at V and 7 bases at J; junction bases unmatched: 4. The table came from immunoSEQ multiplex PCR; TCRdb's copy has only in-frame clones and leaves some out. Of 70,000 to 90,000 clones in the sample, around 73% were seen once. The sequencing used peripheral blood, collected from a patient treated with radiotherapy plus ipilimumab. The genes are TRBV19 and TRBJ2-5, with 10 bases identical to TRBD1. The receptor's source is a human donor with non-small cell lung cancer who had a complete response to radiotherapy plus ipilimumab. CDR3 region: CASAGTGVTQYF. In nucleotides, the CDR3 is TGTGCCAGTGCCGGGACAGGGGTGACCCAGTACTTC. The full variable domain, rest sourced from reference TRBV19 and TRBJ2-5, is DGGITQSPKYLFRKEGQNVTLSCEQNLNHDAMYWYRQDPGQGLRLIYYSQIVNDFQKGDIAEGYSVSREKKESFPLTVTSAQKNPTAFYLCASAGTGVTQYFGPGTRLLVL.